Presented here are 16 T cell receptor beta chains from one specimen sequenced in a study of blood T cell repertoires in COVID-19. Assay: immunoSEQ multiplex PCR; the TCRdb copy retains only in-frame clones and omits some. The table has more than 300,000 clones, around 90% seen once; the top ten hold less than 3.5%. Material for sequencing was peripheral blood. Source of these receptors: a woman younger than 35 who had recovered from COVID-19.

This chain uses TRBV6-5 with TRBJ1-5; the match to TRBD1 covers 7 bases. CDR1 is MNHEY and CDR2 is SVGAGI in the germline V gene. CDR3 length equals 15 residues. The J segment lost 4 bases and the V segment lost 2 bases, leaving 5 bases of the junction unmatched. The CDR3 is CASSYGVTGNQPQHF. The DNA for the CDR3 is TGTGCCAGCAGTTACGGTGTGACAGGGAATCAGCCCCAGCATTTT.

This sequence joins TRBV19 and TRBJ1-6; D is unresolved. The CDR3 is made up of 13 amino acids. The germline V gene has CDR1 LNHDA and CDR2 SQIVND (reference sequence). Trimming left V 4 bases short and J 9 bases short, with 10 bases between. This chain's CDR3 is CASSRTALSPLHF. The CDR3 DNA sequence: TGTGCCAGTAGTAGAACAGCCCTTTCACCCCTCCACTTT.

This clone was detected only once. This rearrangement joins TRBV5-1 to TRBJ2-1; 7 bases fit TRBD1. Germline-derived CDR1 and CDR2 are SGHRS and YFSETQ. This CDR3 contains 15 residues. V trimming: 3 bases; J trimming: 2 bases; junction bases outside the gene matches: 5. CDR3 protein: CASSSRDSTYNEQFF. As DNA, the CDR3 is TGCGCCAGCAGCTCCCGGGACAGCACCTACAATGAGCAGTTCTTC.

In DNA, the CDR3 is TGCGCCAGCAGCCCATGGACTAGCGGGACAGGGAATGAGCAGTTCTTC. Its translation: CASSPWTSGTGNEQFF. The rearrangement uses TRBV5-1 and TRBJ2-1, with TRBD2 identical over 12 bases. The V gene's germline CDR1 is SGHRS and CDR2 YFSETQ. The CDR3 totals 16 residues. V dropped 4 bases and J dropped 7; count of bases not matched to a gene: 9.

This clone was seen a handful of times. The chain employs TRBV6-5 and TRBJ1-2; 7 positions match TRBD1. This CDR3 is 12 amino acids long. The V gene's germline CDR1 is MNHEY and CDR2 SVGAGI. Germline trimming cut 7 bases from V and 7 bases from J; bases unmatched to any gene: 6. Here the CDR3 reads CASTRQGSGYTF. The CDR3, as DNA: TGTGCCAGCACTCGACAGGGAAGTGGCTACACCTTC.

The CDR3 is CSVERVRVDTEAFF. Here the CDR3 DNA reads TGCAGCGTTGAAAGGGTGAGGGTGGACACTGAAGCTTTCTTT. The genes are TRBV29-1 and TRBJ1-1; D is undetermined. The CDR3 sequence is 14 residues long. Germline V gives CDR1 SQVTM, CDR2 ANQGSEA. V was trimmed by 2 bases and J by 3 bases, leaving 13 bases between them.

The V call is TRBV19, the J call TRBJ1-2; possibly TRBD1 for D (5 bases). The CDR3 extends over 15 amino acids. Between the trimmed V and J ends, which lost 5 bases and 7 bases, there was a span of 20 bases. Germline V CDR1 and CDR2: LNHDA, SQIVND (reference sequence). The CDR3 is CASSGQHQSSIGYTF. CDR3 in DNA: TGTGCCAGTAGTGGACAACACCAGTCTTCTATTGGCTACACCTTC.

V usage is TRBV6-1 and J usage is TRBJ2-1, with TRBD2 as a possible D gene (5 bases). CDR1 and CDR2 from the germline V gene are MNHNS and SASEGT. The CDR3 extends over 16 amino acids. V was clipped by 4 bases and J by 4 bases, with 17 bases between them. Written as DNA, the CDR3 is TGTGCCAGCAGTGGGGGAGAAGCGGCGACATACAATGAGCAGTTCTTC. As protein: CASSGGEAATYNEQFF.

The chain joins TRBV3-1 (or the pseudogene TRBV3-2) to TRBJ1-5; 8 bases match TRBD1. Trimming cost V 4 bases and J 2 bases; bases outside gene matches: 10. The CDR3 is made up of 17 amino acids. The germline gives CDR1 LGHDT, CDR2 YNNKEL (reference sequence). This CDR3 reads CASSLTWTGIGNQPQHF. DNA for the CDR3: TGTGCCAGCAGCCTAACGTGGACAGGGATAGGCAATCAGCCCCAGCATTTT.

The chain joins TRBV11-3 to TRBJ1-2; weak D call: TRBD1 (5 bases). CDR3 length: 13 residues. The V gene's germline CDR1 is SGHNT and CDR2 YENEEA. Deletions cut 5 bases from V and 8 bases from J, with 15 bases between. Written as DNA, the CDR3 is TGTGCCAGCAGCCCACAAGGGGCGAAGGGCTACACCTTC. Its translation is CASSPQGAKGYTF.

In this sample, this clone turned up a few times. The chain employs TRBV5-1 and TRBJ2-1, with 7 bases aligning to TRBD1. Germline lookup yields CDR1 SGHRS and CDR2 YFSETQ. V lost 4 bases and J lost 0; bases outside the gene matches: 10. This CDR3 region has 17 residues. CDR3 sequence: CASSNEQGLHSYNEQFF. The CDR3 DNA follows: TGCGCCAGCAGCAACGAACAGGGGCTACACTCCTACAATGAGCAGTTCTTC. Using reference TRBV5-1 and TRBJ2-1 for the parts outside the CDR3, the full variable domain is KAGVTQTPRYLIKTRGQQVTLSCSPISGHRSVSWYQQTPGQGLQFLFEYFSETQRNKGNFPGRFSGRQFSNSRSEMNVSTLELGDSALYLCASSNEQGLHSYNEQFFGPGTRLTVL.

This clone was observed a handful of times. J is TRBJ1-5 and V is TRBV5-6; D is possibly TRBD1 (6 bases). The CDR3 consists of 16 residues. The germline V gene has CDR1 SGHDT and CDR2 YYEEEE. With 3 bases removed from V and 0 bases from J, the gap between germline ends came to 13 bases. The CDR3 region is CASSSRLQGSNQPQHF. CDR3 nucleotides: TGTGCCAGCAGCTCCAGATTACAGGGTAGCAATCAGCCCCAGCATTTT.

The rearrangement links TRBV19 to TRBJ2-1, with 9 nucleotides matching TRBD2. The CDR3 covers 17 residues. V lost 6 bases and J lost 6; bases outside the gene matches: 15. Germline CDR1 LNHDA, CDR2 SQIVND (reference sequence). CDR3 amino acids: CASSPRGVAGVTNEQFF. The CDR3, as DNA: TGTGCCAGTAGCCCACGGGGGGTAGCGGGGGTTACCAATGAGCAGTTCTTC.

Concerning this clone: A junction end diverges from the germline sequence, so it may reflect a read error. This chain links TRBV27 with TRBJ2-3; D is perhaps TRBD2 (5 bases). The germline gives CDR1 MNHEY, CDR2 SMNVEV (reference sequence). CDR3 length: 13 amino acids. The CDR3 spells CASSPLVADAQYF. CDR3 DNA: TGTGCCAGCAGTCCACTAGTAGCAGATGCGCAGTATTTT.

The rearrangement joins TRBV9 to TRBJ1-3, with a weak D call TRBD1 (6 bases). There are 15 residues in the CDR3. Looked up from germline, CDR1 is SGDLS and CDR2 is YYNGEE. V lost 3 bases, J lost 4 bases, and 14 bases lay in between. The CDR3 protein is CASSARDIKGNTIYF. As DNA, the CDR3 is TGTGCCAGCAGCGCCCGGGACATCAAAGGAAACACCATATATTTT.

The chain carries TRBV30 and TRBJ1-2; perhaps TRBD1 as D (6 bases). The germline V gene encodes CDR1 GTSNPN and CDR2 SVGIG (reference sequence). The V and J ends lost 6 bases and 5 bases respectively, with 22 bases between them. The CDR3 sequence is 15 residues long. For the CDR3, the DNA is TGTGCCTGTACCCAACGGCAGGGGCCGGTGTATGGCTACACCTTC. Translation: CACTQRQGPVYGYTF.